This T cell receptor beta chain came from a study of blood T cell repertoires in COVID-19. In the study overall: Acute-phase and convalescent COVID-19 samples originated in the United States, Italy and Spain. Sources were T cells, B-cell-depleted T cells, or PBMCs; the material itself was cDNA or gDNA.

This CDR3 has 14 amino acids. Germline V CDR1 and CDR2: SGHDN, FVKESK. Trimming at V came to 5 bases and at J to 3 bases, leaving 5 bases not matched to a gene. Study processing details: Reference gene primer amplification yielded estimated nucleated cell counts. The protocol was immunoSEQ multiplex PCR, while the TCRdb copy is restricted to in-frame clones and leaves out a portion. V and J calls and clone size follow that table, whereas D and trimming were derived from the DNA. This sample has about 190,000 clones; about 86% occur once, and the top ten carry approximately 15%. Source material: peripheral blood. The clonotype comes from a man aged 25 to 40 with active or convalescent COVID-19. This chain connects TRBV14 to TRBJ2-3; TRBD1 aligns across 7 bases. CDR3 sequence: CASSYRGVTDTQYF. CDR3 DNA sequence: TGTGCCAGCAGCTACAGGGGAGTGACAGATACGCAGTATTTT.